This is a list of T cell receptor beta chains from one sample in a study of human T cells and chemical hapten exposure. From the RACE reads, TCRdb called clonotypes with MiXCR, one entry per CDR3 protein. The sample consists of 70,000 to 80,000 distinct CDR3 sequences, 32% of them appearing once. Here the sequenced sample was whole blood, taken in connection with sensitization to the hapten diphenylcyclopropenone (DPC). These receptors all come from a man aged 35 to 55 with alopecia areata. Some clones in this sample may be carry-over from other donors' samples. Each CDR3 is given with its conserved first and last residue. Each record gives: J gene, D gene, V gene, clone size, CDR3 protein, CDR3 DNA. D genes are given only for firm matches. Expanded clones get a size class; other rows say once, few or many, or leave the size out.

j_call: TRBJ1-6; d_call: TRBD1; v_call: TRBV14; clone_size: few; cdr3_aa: CASSRATRGLVNSPLHF; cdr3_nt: TGTGCCAGCAGCCGAGCAACCAGGGGGCTTGTTAATTCACCCCTCCACTTT
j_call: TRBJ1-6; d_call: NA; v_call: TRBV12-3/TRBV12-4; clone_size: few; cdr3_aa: CASSLATENSPLHF; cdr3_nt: TGTGCCAGCAGTTTAGCGACAGAAAATTCACCCCTCCACTTT
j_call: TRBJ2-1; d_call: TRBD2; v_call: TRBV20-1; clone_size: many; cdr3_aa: CSAPRRLAGNYNEQFF; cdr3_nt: TGCAGTGCCCCCCGCCGGCTAGCGGGAAACTACAATGAGCAGTTCTTC
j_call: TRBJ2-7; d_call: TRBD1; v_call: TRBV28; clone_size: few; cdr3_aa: CASSPPGTGTYEQYF; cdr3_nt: TGTGCCAGCAGTCCGCCGGGGACAGGGACCTACGAGCAGTACTTC
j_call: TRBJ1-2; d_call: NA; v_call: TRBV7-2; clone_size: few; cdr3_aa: CASSLASRNYGYTF; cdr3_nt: TGTGCCAGCAGCTTAGCGAGCCGAAACTATGGCTACACCTTC
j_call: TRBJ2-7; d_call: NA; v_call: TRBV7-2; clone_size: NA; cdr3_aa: CASSSGRAYEQYF; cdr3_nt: TGTGCCAGCAGCTCCGGACGCGCCTACGAGCAGTACTTC
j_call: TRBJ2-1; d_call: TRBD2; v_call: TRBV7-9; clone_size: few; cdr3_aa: CASSLGQREGRRFF; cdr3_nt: TGTGCCAGCAGCTTAGGCCAGCGGGAGGGCCGTAGGTTCTTC
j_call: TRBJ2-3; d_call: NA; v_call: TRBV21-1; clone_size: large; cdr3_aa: CASRPWETGTDTQYF; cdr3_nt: TGTGCCAGCCGCCCGTGGGAGACGGGAACAGATACGCAGTATTTT
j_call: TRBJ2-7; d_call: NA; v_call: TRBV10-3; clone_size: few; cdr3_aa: CAISEVTDTYEQYF; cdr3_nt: TGTGCCATCAGTGAAGTGACAGATACCTACGAGCAGTACTTC
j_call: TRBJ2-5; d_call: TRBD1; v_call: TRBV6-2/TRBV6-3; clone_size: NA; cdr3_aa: CASRTGGSQETQYF; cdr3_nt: TGTGCCAGCAGAACAGGGGGATCCCAAGAGACCCAGTACTTC
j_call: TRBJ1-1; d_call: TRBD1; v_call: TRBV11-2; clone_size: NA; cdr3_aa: CASSESRGHQFEAFF; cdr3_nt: TGTGCCAGCAGCGAGAGTAGGGGGCACCAATTTGAAGCTTTCTTT
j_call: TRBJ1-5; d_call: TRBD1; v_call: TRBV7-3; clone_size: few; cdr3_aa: CASSGNRGDQPQHF; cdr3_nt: TGTGCCAGCAGCGGAAACAGGGGCGATCAGCCCCAGCATTTT
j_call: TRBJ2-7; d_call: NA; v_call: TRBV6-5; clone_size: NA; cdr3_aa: CASSYGPGTYEQYF; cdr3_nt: TGTGCCAGCAGTTACGGGCCGGGGACCTACGAGCAGTACTTC
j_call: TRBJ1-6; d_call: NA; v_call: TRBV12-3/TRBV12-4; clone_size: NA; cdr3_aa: CASSFASIYNSPLHF; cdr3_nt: TGTGCCAGCAGTTTCGCCAGTATTTATAATTCACCCCTCCACTTT
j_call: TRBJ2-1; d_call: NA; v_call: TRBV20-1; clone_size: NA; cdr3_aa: CSASPREFQFF; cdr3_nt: TGCAGTGCTAGTCCGCGGGAATTCCAGTTCTTC
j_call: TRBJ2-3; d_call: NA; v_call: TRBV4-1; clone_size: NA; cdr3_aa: CASKGTQLTDTQYF; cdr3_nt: TGCGCCAGCAAAGGGACTCAACTTACAGATACGCAGTATTTT
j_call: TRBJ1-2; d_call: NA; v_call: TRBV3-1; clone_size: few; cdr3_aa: CASSQEAGAGYGYTF; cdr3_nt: TGTGCCAGCAGCCAAGAAGCGGGGGCCGGCTATGGCTACACCTTC